The TCR beta chain under discussion was sequenced for a study of T cells in severe cutaneous drug reactions (dated by TCRdb to between 2017 and 2020). Describing the broader study: Patients were recruited between the early 2010s and the late 2010s from Taiwan, Thailand and a European registry network. The Naranjo algorithm and the ALDEN drug causality algorithm were used to assign the culprit drug. Libraries were prepared using iRepertoire multiplex PCR, and a comparison was cited by the authors in which similar capture of abundant clonotypes was shown across iRepertoire and 5' RACE methods with or without UMI. Patients in either the acute or the recovery stage provided biological samples, such as blister fluids/cells and PBMC. Enrollment was limited to patients whose SJS/TEN or DRESS diagnosis was probable or definite according to RegiSCAR criteria. Single-cell sequencing, quantitative PCR validation, functional assays and transgenic mouse experiments were combined with bulk TCR sequencing.

The CDR3 numbers 16 residues from cysteine through phenylalanine. No DNA is listed. Based on the germline V gene (reference sequence), the CDR1 and CDR2 sequences are LNHDA and SQIVND. As concerns this clonotype: The specificity of this receptor is unknown.

Here is what the overall study found, with its caveats: According to the authors, further study is still needed to determine whether the public TCR generalizes to SJS/TEN caused by other drugs. A public TCRbeta CDR3, present at a mean of around 15% in all seven CBZ-SJS/TEN blister samples, was undetectable or scarce in PBMC from tolerant controls and healthy donors. CBZ-SJS/TEN patients showed strongly increased TRBV12-4 usage, with an average of roughly 30% in blister cells and roughly 5% in PBMC.

For both bulk and single-cell sequencing, libraries were prepared with the iRepertoire multiplex PCR system and TCR subtype-specific primers. Multiplex PCR with primers aimed at the V, D and J gene regions produced the bulk TCR beta libraries. Approximately 95-500 ng of RNA per sample was used as input for bulk TCR library preparation. An Illumina MiSeq was used to sequence the bulk TCR beta amplicons. The paper's data handling went like this. Quality control steps removed sample misassignments and low-quality sequencing reads. The CDR3 was defined as the amino acids lying between the Y[YFLI]C motif of the V gene and the [FW]GXGT motif of the J segment. The IMGT database was followed for TRBV and TRBJ gene assignments and CDR3 clonotypes. For each sample, TRBV expression was normalized against the mean for the same gene in PBMC from roughly 42 healthy donors. TCRdb reprocessed the reads, so every CDR3 protein sequence counts as one entry and DNA is not shown. It is TCRdb's table, rather than the study itself, that gives the V and J calls and clone size. For this sample, the table gives approximately 20,000 distinct CDR3 sequences. The top ten constitute 7.5% of the sample.

Sequencing was performed on donors who were patients with carbamazepine-induced Stevens-Johnson syndrome or toxic epidermal necrolysis (CBZ-SJS/TEN). Peripheral blood repertoires came from CBZ-SJS/TEN patients of Han Chinese (five) and European (roughly six) origin. Next-generation sequencing was used to profile the T cell receptor repertoires of patients with drug-induced severe cutaneous adverse reactions in a search for drug-specific clonotypes. The RNA was isolated from either blister cells of skin lesions or peripheral blood mononuclear cells. The chain employs TRBV19 and TRBJ1-5; the TRBD1 assignment by TCRdb is unverifiable without DNA. Specimen: PBMCs. The clonotype comes from a human donor with toxic epidermal necrolysis, a severe cutaneous drug reaction. The CDR3 in this case is CASSRNHGRGNQPQHF.